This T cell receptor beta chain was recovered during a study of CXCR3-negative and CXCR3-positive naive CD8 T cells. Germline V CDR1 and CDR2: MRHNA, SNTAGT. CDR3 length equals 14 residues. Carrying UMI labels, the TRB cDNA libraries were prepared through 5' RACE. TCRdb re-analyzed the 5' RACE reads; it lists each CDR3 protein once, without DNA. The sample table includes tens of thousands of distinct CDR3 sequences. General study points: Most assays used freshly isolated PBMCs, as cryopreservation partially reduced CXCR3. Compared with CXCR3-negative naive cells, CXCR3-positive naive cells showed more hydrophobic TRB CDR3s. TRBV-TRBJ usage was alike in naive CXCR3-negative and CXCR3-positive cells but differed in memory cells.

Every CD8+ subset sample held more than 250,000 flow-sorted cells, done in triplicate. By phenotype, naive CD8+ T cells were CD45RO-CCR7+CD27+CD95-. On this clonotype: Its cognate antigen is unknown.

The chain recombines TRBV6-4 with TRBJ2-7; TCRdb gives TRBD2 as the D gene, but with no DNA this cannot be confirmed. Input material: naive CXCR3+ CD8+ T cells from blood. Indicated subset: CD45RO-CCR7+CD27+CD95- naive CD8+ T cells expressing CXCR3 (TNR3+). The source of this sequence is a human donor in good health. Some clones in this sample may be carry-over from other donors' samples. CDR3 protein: CASSDGGLAYEQYF.